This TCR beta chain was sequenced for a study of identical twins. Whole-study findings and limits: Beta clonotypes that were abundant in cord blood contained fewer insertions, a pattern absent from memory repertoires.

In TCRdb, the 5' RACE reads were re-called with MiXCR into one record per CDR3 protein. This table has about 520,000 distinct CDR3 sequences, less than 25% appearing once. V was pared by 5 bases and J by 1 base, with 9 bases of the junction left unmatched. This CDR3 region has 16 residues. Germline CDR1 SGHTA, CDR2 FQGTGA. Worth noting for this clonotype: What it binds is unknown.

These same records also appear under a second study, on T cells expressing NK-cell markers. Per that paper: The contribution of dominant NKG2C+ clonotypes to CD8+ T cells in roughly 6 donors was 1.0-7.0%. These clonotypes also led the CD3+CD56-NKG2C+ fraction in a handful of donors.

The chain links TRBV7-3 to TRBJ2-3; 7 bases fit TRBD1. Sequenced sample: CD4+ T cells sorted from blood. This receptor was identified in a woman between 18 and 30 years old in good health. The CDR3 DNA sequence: TGTGCCAGCAGCAAAACGACAGGGTCTGGCACAGATACGCAGTATTTT. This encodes CASSKTTGSGTDTQYF.